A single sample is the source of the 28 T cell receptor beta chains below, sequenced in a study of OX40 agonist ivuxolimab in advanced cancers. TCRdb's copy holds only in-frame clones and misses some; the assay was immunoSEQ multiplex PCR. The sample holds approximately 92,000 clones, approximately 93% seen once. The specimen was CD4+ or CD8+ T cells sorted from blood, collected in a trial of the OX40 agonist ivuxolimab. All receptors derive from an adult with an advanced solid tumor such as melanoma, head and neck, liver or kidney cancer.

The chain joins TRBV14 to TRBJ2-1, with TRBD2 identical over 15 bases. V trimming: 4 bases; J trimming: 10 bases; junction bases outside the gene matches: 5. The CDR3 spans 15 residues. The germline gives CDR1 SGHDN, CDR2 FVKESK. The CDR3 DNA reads TGTGCCAGCAGCCGGACTAGCGGGGGGGCCTGGGAGCAGTTCTTC. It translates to CASSRTSGGAWEQFF.

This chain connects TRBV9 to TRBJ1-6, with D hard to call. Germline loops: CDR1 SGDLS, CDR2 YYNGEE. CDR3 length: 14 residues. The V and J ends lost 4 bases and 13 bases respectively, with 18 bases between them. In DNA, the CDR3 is TGTGCCAGCAGCCCGCACCCTGAAACCGATCCCCTCCACTTT. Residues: CASSPHPETDPLHF.

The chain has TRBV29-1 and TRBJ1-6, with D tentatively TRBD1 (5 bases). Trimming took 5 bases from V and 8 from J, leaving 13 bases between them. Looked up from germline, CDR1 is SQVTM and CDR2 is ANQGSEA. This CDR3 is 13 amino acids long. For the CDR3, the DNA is TGCAGCGTTAGAAGAGGGGACGATTCACCCCTCCACTTT. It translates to CSVRRGDDSPLHF. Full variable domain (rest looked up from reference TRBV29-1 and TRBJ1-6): SAVISQKPSRDICQRGTSLTIQCQVDSQVTMMFWYRQQPGQSLTLIATANQGSEATYESGFVIDKFPISRPNLTFSTLTVSNMSPEDSSIYLCSVRRGDDSPLHFGNGTRLTVT.

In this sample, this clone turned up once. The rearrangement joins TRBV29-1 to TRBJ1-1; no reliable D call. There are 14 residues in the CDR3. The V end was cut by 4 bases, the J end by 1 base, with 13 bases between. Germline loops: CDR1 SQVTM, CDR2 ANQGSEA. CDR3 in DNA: TGCAGCGTTGCCCCCCGGGTCACGAACACTGAAGCTTTCTTT. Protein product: CSVAPRVTNTEAFF.

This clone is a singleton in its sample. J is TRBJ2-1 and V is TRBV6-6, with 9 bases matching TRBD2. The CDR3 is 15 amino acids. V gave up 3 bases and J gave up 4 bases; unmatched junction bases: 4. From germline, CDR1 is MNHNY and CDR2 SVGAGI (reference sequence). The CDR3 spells CASSYGLASYNEQFF. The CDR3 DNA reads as TGTGCCAGCAGTTATGGACTAGCGAGTTACAATGAGCAGTTCTTC.

In nucleotides, the CDR3 is TGTGCCAGCACCTGGACCCACAATCGGGGTCAGCCCCAGCATTTT. It is translated as CASTWTHNRGQPQHF. V and J are TRBV6-1 and TRBJ1-5; unclear D gene. V was clipped by 7 bases and J by 6 bases, with 19 bases between them. Germline V lookup: CDR1 MNHNS, CDR2 SASEGT. This CDR3 spans 15 amino acids.

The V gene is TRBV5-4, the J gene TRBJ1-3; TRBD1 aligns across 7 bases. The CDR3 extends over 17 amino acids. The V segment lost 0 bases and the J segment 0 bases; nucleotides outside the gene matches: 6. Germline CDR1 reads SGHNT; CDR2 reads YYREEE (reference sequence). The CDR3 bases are TGTGCCAGCAGCTTGGGACAGGGAGTTGTCTCTGGAAACACCATATATTTT. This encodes CASSLGQGVVSGNTIYF.

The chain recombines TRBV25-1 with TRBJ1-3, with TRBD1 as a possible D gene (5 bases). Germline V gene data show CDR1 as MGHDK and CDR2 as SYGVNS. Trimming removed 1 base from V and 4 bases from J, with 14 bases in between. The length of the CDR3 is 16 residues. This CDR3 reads CASSELGRSLGNTIYF. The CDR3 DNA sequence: TGTGCCAGCAGTGAATTGGGGCGGTCGTTAGGAAACACCATATATTTT. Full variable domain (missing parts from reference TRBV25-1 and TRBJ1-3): EADIYQTPRYLVIGTGKKITLECSQTMGHDKMYWYQQDPGMELHLIHYSYGVNSTEKGDLSSESTVSRIRTEHFPLTLESARPSHTSQYLCASSELGRSLGNTIYFGEGSWLTVV.

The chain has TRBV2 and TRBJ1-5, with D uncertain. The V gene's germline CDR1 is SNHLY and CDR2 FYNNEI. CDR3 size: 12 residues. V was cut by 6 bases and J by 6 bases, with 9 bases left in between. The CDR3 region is CASSGEGQPQHF. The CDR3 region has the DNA TGTGCCAGCAGCGGGGAGGGTCAGCCCCAGCATTTT.

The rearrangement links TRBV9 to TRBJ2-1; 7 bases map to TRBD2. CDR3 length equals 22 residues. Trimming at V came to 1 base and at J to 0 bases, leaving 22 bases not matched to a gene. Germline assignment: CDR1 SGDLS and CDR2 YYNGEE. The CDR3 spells CASSVTSMGGFPFDSSYNEQFF. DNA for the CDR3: TGTGCCAGCAGCGTAACAAGTATGGGGGGGTTCCCCTTCGACAGCTCCTACAATGAGCAGTTCTTC.

The CDR3 reads CASSGINREYGYTF. The CDR3 nucleotides are TGTGCCAGCAGCGGGATAAACAGGGAATATGGCTACACCTTC. The chain is built from TRBV5-6 and TRBJ1-2, with D possibly matching TRBD1 (6 bases). This CDR3 has 14 residues. Trimming left V 4 bases short and J 5 bases short, with 15 bases between. Germline V gives CDR1 SGHDT, CDR2 YYEEEE.

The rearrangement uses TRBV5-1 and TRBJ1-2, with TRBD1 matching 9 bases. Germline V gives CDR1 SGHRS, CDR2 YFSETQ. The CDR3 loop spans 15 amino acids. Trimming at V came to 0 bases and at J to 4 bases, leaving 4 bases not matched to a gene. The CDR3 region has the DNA TGCGCCAGCAGCTTGGCCCAGACAGGGGGCTATGGCTACACCTTC. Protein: CASSLAQTGGYGYTF.

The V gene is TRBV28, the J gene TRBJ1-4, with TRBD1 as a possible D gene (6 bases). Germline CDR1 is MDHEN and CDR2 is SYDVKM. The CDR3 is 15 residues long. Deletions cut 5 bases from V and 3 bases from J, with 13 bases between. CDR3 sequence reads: CASSPPNRANEKLFF. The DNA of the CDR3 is TGTGCCAGCAGTCCCCCCAACAGGGCTAATGAAAAACTGTTTTTT.

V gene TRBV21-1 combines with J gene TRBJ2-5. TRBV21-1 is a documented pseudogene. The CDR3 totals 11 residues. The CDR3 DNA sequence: TGTGCCAGCGCTCAGAGAGAGACCCAGTACTTC. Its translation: CASAQRETQYF.

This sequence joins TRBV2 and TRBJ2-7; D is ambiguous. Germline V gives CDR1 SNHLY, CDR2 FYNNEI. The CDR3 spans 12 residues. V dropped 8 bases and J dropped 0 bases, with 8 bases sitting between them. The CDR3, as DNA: TGTGCCAGCTGGGCCTACTCCTACGAGCAGTACTTC. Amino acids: CASWAYSYEQYF.

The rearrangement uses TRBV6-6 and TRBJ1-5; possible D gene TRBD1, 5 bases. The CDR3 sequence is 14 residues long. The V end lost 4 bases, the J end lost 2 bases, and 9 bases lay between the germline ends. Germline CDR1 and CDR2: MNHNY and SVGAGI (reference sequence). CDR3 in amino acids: CASSSQGGNQPQHF. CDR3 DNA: TGTGCCAGCAGTTCGCAGGGAGGCAATCAGCCCCAGCATTTT.

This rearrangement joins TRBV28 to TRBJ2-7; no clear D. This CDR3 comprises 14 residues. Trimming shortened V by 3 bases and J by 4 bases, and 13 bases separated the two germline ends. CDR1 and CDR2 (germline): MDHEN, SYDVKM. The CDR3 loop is CASSFPQRVYEQYF. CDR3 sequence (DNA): TGTGCCAGCAGTTTCCCACAGAGAGTTTACGAGCAGTACTTC.

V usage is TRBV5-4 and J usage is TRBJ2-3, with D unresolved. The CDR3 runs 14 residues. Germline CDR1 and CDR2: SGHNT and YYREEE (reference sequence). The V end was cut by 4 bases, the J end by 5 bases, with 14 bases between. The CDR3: CASSLQRRGDTQYF. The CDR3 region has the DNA TGTGCCAGCAGCCTACAAAGACGCGGAGATACGCAGTATTTT. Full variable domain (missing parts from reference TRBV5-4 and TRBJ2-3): ETGVTQSPTHLIKTRGQQVTLRCSSQSGHNTVSWYQQALGQGPQFIFQYYREEENGRGNFPPRFSGLQFPNYSSELNVNALELDDSALYLCASSLQRRGDTQYFGPGTRLTVL.

The CDR3 here is CASSEQGRTAYEQYF. In DNA, the CDR3 is TGCGCCAGCAGTGAGCAGGGTCGGACAGCCTACGAGCAGTACTTC. This rearrangement joins TRBV10-2 to TRBJ2-7; D possibly corresponds to TRBD1 (6 bases). The germline V and J ends were trimmed by 2 bases and 2 bases, with 13 bases remaining between them. The CDR3 loop spans 15 amino acids. Germline-derived CDR1 and CDR2 are WSHSY and SAAADI.

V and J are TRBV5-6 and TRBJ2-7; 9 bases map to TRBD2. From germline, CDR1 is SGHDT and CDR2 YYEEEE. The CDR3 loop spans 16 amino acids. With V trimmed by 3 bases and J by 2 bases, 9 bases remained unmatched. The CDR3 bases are TGTGCCAGCAGCTCGATGGGACTAGCCCGAGCCTACGAGCAGTACTTC. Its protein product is CASSSMGLARAYEQYF.

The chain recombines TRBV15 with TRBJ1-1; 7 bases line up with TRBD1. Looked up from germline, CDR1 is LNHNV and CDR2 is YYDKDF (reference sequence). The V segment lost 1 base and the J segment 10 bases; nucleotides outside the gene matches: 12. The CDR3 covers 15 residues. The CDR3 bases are TGTGCCACCAGCAGAGGTCCCCCGACAGGGTATGGAGCTTTCTTT. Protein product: CATSRGPPTGYGAFF.

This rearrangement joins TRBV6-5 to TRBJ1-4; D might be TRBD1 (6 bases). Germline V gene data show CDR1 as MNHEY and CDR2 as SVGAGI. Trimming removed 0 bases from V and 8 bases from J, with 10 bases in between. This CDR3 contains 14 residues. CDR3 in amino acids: CASSYSQGLEKLFF. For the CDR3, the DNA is TGTGCCAGCAGTTACTCCCAGGGGCTAGAAAAACTGTTTTTT.

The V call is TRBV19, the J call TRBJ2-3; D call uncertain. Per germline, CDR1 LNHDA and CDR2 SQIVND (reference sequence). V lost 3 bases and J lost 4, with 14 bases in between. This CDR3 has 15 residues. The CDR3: CASSITKGAPDTQYF. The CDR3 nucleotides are TGTGCCAGTAGTATCACTAAAGGAGCCCCAGATACGCAGTATTTT.

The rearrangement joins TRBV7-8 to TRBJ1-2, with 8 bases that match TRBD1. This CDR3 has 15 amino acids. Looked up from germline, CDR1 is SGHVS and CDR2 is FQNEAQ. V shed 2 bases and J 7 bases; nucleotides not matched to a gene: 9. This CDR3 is CASSLSRTGLGGYTF. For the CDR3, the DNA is TGTGCCAGCAGCTTAAGCCGGACAGGGTTGGGTGGCTACACCTTC.

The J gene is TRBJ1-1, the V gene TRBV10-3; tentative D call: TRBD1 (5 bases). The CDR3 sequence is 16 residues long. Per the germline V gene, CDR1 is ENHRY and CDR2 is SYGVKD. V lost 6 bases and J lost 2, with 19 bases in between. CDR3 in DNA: TGTGCCATCAGCCCCCTGGGCAGGGCGGGCAACACTGAAGCTTTCTTT. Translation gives CAISPLGRAGNTEAFF.

CDR3 loop: CAISAGGAYNEQFF. CDR3 bases: TGTGCCATCAGTGCCGGGGGCGCCTACAATGAGCAGTTCTTC. V usage is TRBV10-3 and J usage is TRBJ2-1, with D perhaps assigned TRBD1 or TRBD2 (6 bases each). The CDR3 covers 14 residues. Germline V CDR1 and CDR2: ENHRY, SYGVKD. V was cut by 4 bases and J by 2 bases, with 9 bases left in between.

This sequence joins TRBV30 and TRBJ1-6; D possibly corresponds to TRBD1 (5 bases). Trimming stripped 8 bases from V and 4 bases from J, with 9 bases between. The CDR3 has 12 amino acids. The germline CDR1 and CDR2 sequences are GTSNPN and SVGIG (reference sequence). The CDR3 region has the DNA TGTGCCCGAGGGGATTATAATTCACCCCTCCACTTT. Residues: CARGDYNSPLHF.

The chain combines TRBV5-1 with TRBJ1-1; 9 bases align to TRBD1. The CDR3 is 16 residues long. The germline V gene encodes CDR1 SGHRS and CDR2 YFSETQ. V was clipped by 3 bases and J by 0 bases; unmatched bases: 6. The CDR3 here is CASSWRGQGLNTEAFF. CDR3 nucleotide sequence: TGCGCCAGCAGCTGGCGCGGACAGGGGTTGAACACTGAAGCTTTCTTT.